These 30 T cell receptor beta chains originate from one sample sequenced in a study of Graves' ophthalmopathy and Graves' hyperthyroidism. CDR3 regions of TCR beta were amplified from RNA transcripts. First-round RT-PCR relied on HTBI primers, and a second-round multiplex PCR came next. TCRdb called the multiplex PCR reads again in MiXCR, with one record for every CDR3 protein. The sample includes 450,000 or so distinct CDR3 sequences, approximately 15% of them seen just once. Material: blood. The receptors here all came from a woman aged 25 to 39 with Graves' ophthalmopathy.

The chain is built from TRBV5-5 and TRBJ1-2; 7 bases line up with TRBD1. In germline, CDR1 is SGHKS, CDR2 YYEKEE (reference sequence). The CDR3 length is 15 residues. Trimming cost V 1 base and J 5 bases; bases outside gene matches: 8. The CDR3 here is CASSLTGEVPYGYTF. DNA for the CDR3: TGTGCCAGCAGCTTGACAGGGGAGGTCCCATATGGCTACACCTTC.

The chain is built from TRBV6-1 and TRBJ2-7; 11 nucleotides align to TRBD1. The CDR3 spans 15 residues. CDR1 is MNHNS and CDR2 is SASEGT in the germline V gene. The ends lost 6 bases at V and 2 bases at J; junction bases unmatched: 6. CDR3 coding DNA: TGTGCCAGCAGATCCGGGACAGGGGGTCCCTACGAGCAGTACTTC. Translating it yields CASRSGTGGPYEQYF.

This clonotype was seen repeatedly, ten times or more. The J gene is TRBJ2-7, the V gene TRBV20-1; TRBD2 matches 8 bases. CDR3 size: 15 residues. Germline CDR1 DFQATT, CDR2 SNEGSKA (reference sequence). V trimming: 0 bases; J trimming: 1 base; junction bases outside the gene matches: 5. In nucleotides, the CDR3 is TGCAGTGCTAGAGATGGAGCGGGGGAGTCCTACGAGCAGTACTTC. Its translation: CSARDGAGESYEQYF.

This clonotype was counted only a few times. The gene calls are TRBV12-3 or TRBV12-4 and TRBJ2-2, with 7 positions matching TRBD1. The ends lost 3 bases at V and 6 bases at J; junction bases unmatched: 10. The CDR3 spans 16 residues. This chain's CDR3 is CASSFGTPQGAGELFF. CDR3 DNA: TGTGCCAGCAGTTTTGGTACCCCCCAGGGGGCCGGGGAGCTGTTTTTT.

This clonotype was detected many times. V and J are TRBV28 and TRBJ2-5; D is perhaps TRBD1 (5 bases). This CDR3 has 12 amino acids. Trimming shortened V by 10 bases and J by 4 bases, and 13 bases separated the two germline ends. Germline V gene lookup returns CDR1 MDHEN and CDR2 SYDVKM. DNA for the CDR3: TGTGCCATCGGCAGGGTAGCAGAGACCCAGTACTTC. Protein: CAIGRVAETQYF.

This chain joins TRBV4-1 and TRBJ1-2; no clear D gene. The CDR3 is 15 residues long. V was cut by 4 bases and J by 6 bases, with 18 bases left in between. Germline CDR1 is MGHRA and CDR2 is YSYEKL. CDR3 nucleotide sequence: TGCGCCAGCAGCCCTGCTGGAGGATCGAGGGATGGCTACACCTTC. Encoded protein: CASSPAGGSRDGYTF.

This clonotype was counted many times. CDR3 region: CASSRQLTYEQYF. CDR3 in DNA: TGTGCCAGCAGCCGACAGTTAACCTACGAGCAGTACTTC. This chain links TRBV14 with TRBJ2-7; TRBD1 might be the D (5 bases). Germline V gives CDR1 SGHDN, CDR2 FVKESK. V was trimmed by 4 bases and J by 2 bases, leaving 9 bases between them. CDR3 size: 13 residues.

This clonotype was seen repeatedly, ten times or more. The chain couples TRBV20-1 to TRBJ1-6; 9 nucleotides agree with TRBD1. CDR3 length equals 16 residues. The germline V gene has CDR1 DFQATT and CDR2 SNEGSKA (reference sequence). After removal of 0 bases from V and 7 bases from J, the junction contained 7 bases not matched to a gene. The CDR3 nucleotides are TGCAGTGCTAGAGAGCTTGGGACAGGGCGGAATTCACCCCTCCACTTT. Encoded protein: CSARELGTGRNSPLHF.

This clonotype was detected many times. The chain is built from TRBV20-1 and TRBJ1-5; D gene ambiguous. V was trimmed by 6 bases and J by 0 bases, leaving 12 bases between them. This CDR3 is built from 14 residues. CDR1 is DFQATT, CDR2 SNEGSKA, per germline (reference sequence). In DNA, the CDR3 is TGCAGTGCCATTCTCGGTCCTAGCAATCAGCCCCAGCATTTT. It is translated as CSAILGPSNQPQHF.

This clonotype was observed at least ten times. The V and J genes are TRBV27 and TRBJ2-4; 9 nucleotides line up with TRBD1. Germline V lookup: CDR1 MNHEY, CDR2 SMNVEV (reference sequence). The CDR3 runs to 13 residues. Losses at the gene ends were 6 bases for V and 7 bases for J; bases not matched to a gene: 4. As DNA, the CDR3 is TGTGCCAGCAGCGGAACAGGGGGCAACATTCAGTACTTC. Residues: CASSGTGGNIQYF.

This rearrangement joins TRBV4-2 to TRBJ2-7; D not resolved. The CDR3 spans 14 residues. The V gene's germline CDR1 is LGHNA and CDR2 YNFKEQ. V lost 1 base, J lost 3 bases, and 10 bases lay in between. This CDR3 is CASSQVKDYYEQYF. CDR3 in DNA: TGTGCCAGCAGCCAAGTAAAAGATTACTACGAGCAGTACTTC.

The sample holds many counts of this clonotype. A read error is possible here, since a much larger clone lies one base away. This rearrangement joins TRBV28 to TRBJ2-7, with unresolved D. Germline loops: CDR1 MDHEN, CDR2 SYDVKM. This CDR3 has 9 residues. Deletions cut 4 bases from V and 6 bases from J, with 1 base between. The CDR3 coding sequence is TGTGCCAGCAGTTCCGAGCAGTACTTC. Translating it yields CASSSEQYF.

This clonotype was found a few times. The chain uses TRBV4-1 and TRBJ2-5, with TRBD1 matching 9 bases. The CDR3 runs to 15 residues. Losses at the gene ends were 1 base for V and 6 bases for J; bases not matched to a gene: 6. Germline values: CDR1 MGHRA, CDR2 YSYEKL. CDR3 DNA: TGCGCCAGCAGCCAAGTTGGGGACAGGGAAAAGACCCAGTACTTC. This sequence encodes CASSQVGDREKTQYF.

Only a few counts were recorded for this clonotype. The CDR3 loop is CSASGQNTGELFF. CDR3 DNA sequence: TGCAGTGCTAGTGGACAAAACACCGGGGAGCTGTTTTTT. This chain uses TRBV20-1 with TRBJ2-2; D is perhaps TRBD1 (5 bases). V dropped 3 bases and J dropped 2 bases, with 7 bases sitting between them. This CDR3 region has 13 residues. The germline CDR1 and CDR2 sequences are DFQATT and SNEGSKA (reference sequence).

There are many counts of this clonotype. This sequence joins TRBV27 and TRBJ1-5; D might be TRBD1 (5 bases). Germline V gene lookup returns CDR1 MNHEY and CDR2 SMNVEV (reference sequence). V was trimmed by 5 bases and J by 7 bases, leaving 21 bases between them. This CDR3 spans 16 amino acids. The CDR3 coding sequence is TGTGCCAGCAGTCCATCGACAGCCCGTATAATCCAGCCCCAGCATTTT. Translation gives CASSPSTARIIQPQHF.

This clonotype was counted ten times or more. The chain joins TRBV7-9 to TRBJ2-7; no definite D call. The germline gives CDR1 SEHNR, CDR2 FQNEAQ (reference sequence). V lost 2 bases to trimming and J lost 7 bases, with 6 bases between them. The CDR3 length is 11 residues. CDR3 sequence (DNA): TGTGCCAGCAGCTTAAGTACGGAGCAGTACTTC. Protein: CASSLSTEQYF.

This clonotype has more than one count but fewer than ten. The chain combines TRBV10-3 with TRBJ2-7; no reliable D call. The germline CDR1 and CDR2 sequences are ENHRY and SYGVKD. Trimming pared 4 bases from V and 6 bases from J, leaving 13 bases between. The CDR3 contains 13 residues. The CDR3 region is CAISADQSLEQYF. The CDR3 bases are TGTGCCATCAGTGCGGACCAGTCTCTCGAGCAGTACTTC.

This clonotype has at least ten counts. The chain joins TRBV7-2 to TRBJ2-2, with D possibly matching TRBD1 (5 bases). The CDR3 contains 15 residues. The germline V gene has CDR1 SGHTA and CDR2 FQGNSA. Trimming cost V 4 bases and J 3 bases, with 12 bases left between them. CDR3 nucleotide sequence: TGTGCCAGCAGCTATCAGTTAGGGGACACCGGGGAGCTGTTTTTT. Translating it yields CASSYQLGDTGELFF. Full variable domain (missing parts from reference TRBV7-2 and TRBJ2-2): GAGVSQSPSNKVTEKGKDVELRCDPISGHTALYWYRQSLGQGLEFLIYFQGNSAPDKSGLPSDRFSAERTGGSVSTLTIQRTQQEDSAVYLCASSYQLGDTGELFFGEGSRLTVL.

This clonotype was seen at least ten times. The chain combines TRBV24-1 with TRBJ1-5; no definite D call. CDR1 and CDR2 from the germline V gene are KGHDR and SFDVKD. V was clipped by 4 bases and J by 6 bases, with 9 bases between them. The CDR3 covers 13 residues. The CDR3 here is CATSEAGTQPQHF. CDR3 nucleotides: TGTGCCACCAGTGAGGCAGGCACTCAGCCCCAGCATTTT.

Comment on this clonotype: This may be a read error: a much more frequent sequence differs by one nucleotide. The V and J genes are TRBV11-3 and TRBJ1-6; tentatively, D is TRBD1 (5 bases). This CDR3 has 15 residues. Germline V gene data show CDR1 as SGHNT and CDR2 as YENEEA. The CDR3 sequence is CASSERTGGNSHLHF. CDR3 in DNA: TGTGCCAGCAGCGAGAGAACCGGGGGAAATTCACACCTCCACTTT. Variable domain in full (rest from reference TRBV11-3 and TRBJ1-6): EAGVVQSPRYKIIEKKQPVAFWCNPISGHNTLYWYLQNLGQGPELLIRYENEEAVDDSQLPKDRFSAERLKGVDSTLKIQPAELGDSAVYLCASSERTGGNSHLHFGNGTRLTVT.

This clonotype was recorded at least ten times. This sequence joins TRBV12-5 and TRBJ2-7; TRBD2 aligns across 9 bases. Germline CDR1 and CDR2: LGHNT and FRNRAP. This CDR3 region has 13 residues. Trimming took 7 bases from V and 3 from J; bases not matched to a gene: 4. CDR3 in DNA: TGTGCTAGTGCCCGGACTAGCGTCTACGAGCAGTACTTC. Its translation: CASARTSVYEQYF.

This clonotype was found many times. The chain recombines TRBV3-1 with TRBJ2-7; 7 positions match TRBD1. Trimming cost V 4 bases and J 4 bases; bases outside gene matches: 4. Germline lookup yields CDR1 LGHDT and CDR2 YNNKEL (reference sequence). The CDR3 has 13 amino acids. The CDR3 sequence is CASSPTGWYEQYF. Written as DNA, the CDR3 is TGTGCCAGCAGCCCGACAGGGTGGTACGAGCAGTACTTC.

This clonotype was seen ten or more times. The rearrangement uses TRBV24-1 and TRBJ1-2, with TRBD1 identical over 7 bases. After removal of 6 bases from V and 4 bases from J, the junction contained 7 bases not matched to a gene. Germline V gives CDR1 KGHDR, CDR2 SFDVKD. This CDR3 has 14 amino acids. CDR3 DNA: TGTGCCACCAGTTTACCGGGACAGACCTATGGCTACACCTTC. Its translation: CATSLPGQTYGYTF.

The chain is built from TRBV6-9 and TRBJ2-5, with TRBD1 matching 8 bases. The CDR3 extends over 16 amino acids. Germline CDR1 reads MNHGY; CDR2 reads SVAAGI. The junction had 10 bases not matched to a gene; V was cut back by 7 bases and J by 0 bases. CDR3 coding DNA: TGTGCCAGCACCAACCCCCGGGACAGGCACCAAGAGACCCAGTACTTC. Protein product: CASTNPRDRHQETQYF.

This clonotype occurred a few times. A clone one base away is much larger, so this may be a read error. J is TRBJ1-1 and V is TRBV7-8; TRBD1 matches at 7 bases. The CDR3 has 17 residues. The germline V gene has CDR1 SGHVS and CDR2 FQNEAQ. The CDR3 DNA reads TGTGCCAGCAGCTTTGCCCCGGGACAGAATATGAACACTGAAGCTTGCTTT. Its translation: CASSFAPGQNMNTEACF.

This clonotype was picked up many times. V and J are TRBV20-1 and TRBJ1-5; TRBD1 aligns across 10 bases. The CDR3 length is 16 residues. J was trimmed by 1 base and V by 1 base; bases with no gene match: 4. CDR1 and CDR2 from the germline V gene are DFQATT and SNEGSKA (reference sequence). DNA of the CDR3: TGCAGTGCTAGAGGACAGGGGGCTTGGAGCAATCAGCCCCAGCATTTT. This codes for CSARGQGAWSNQPQHF.

This clonotype was observed at least ten times. V usage is TRBV6-4 and J usage is TRBJ1-5, with D perhaps matching TRBD1 (6 bases). The germline V and J ends were trimmed by 8 bases and 3 bases, with 23 bases remaining between them. This CDR3 has 17 amino acids. The germline V gene has CDR1 MRHNA and CDR2 SNTAGT. The CDR3 sequence: CASSGRPTGGLNQPQHF. The CDR3, as DNA: TGTGCCAGCTCAGGGAGGCCGACAGGCGGCCTCAATCAGCCCCAGCATTTT.

This clonotype has a count of ten or more. V is TRBV7-2 and J is TRBJ1-1; no definite D call. The V end lost 5 bases, the J end lost 7 bases, and 14 bases lay between the germline ends. The CDR3 is 13 amino acids. Germline V gene sequence: CDR1 SGHTA, CDR2 FQGNSA. The CDR3 coding sequence is TGTGCCAGCAGCCCCCAGGAGGTGGGTGAAGCTTTCTTT. Translation gives CASSPQEVGEAFF.

This clonotype appeared many times. The J gene is TRBJ1-3, the V gene TRBV4-2, with 9 bases matching TRBD1. This CDR3 is built from 16 residues. Per the germline V gene, CDR1 is LGHNA and CDR2 is YNFKEQ. Unmatched junction bases numbered 6, after V lost 0 bases and J lost 6 bases. Here the CDR3 reads CASSQEGTGTTNTIYF. The DNA of the CDR3 is TGTGCCAGCAGCCAAGAGGGGACAGGGACAACAAACACCATATATTTT.

The table lists this clonotype with many counts. The chain recombines TRBV29-1 with TRBJ2-7, with 9 bases lining up with TRBD2. This CDR3 contains 12 residues. The trim removed 4 bases at V and 7 bases at J, leaving 5 bases unmatched. The germline V gene encodes CDR1 SQVTM and CDR2 ANQGSEA. The CDR3 protein is CSVGQAGGEQYF. The CDR3, as DNA: TGCAGCGTTGGGCAGGCGGGGGGGGAGCAGTACTTC.